This TCR beta chain was captured by sequencing in a study of T cell responses to AZD1222 COVID-19 vaccine (dated by TCRdb to the early 2020s). Study-level background: TCR sequencing was performed for 230 to 250 trial participants, of whom approximately 200 were given two doses of AZD1222 and around 25 were given two doses of MenACWY control vaccine. Trial participants were enrolled by age into subgroups of 18-55, 56-69 and 70-plus years, and 148, 28 and 57 TCR-sequenced participants, respectively, were included in these subgroups. Summary of the overall study and its limitations: Spike-specific TCR breadth and depth rose significantly after two AZD1222 doses compared with day 0 and with MenACWY recipients. Reportedly, close to half of the unique spike-specific TCRs recognized epitopes lying outside the regions that are mutated in the B.1.351 and B.1.1.7 variants. In the small 56-69-year group, the increase in depth fell short of significance, most likely because of low power. Because no day 14 peak-response samples were available, the repertoires could be characterized only after the peak T cell response. CD4 TCRs associated with the vaccine covered the entire spike protein, and the dominant responses were in regions 160-218 and 743-854. Conclusions about previously exposed vaccinees are limited because only a handful of AZD1222 recipients were SARS-CoV-2 seropositive at baseline. Participants were mostly white British and included more females than males, and it was suggested by the authors that clonal diversity may have been underestimated.

Comments on this clone: What antigen it recognizes has not been identified. No base quality information exists; no much larger clone differs at one position.

The sample's time point, from its label and the paper: about 28 days (+/-7) after the second vaccine dose. AZD1222 recipients given second doses at about 4 weeks or at about 12 weeks were pooled, since spike-specific TCR depth and breadth were not found to differ between the two schedules. Vaccinee samples were obtained from the UK trials COV001 and COV002, which included a single-blind randomized controlled phase 2/3 trial of AZD1222 (ChAdOx1 nCoV-19) in healthy adults. For TCRbeta chain sequencing, PBMC samples from trial participants were taken at day 0 and at day 28 after the second dose. The CDR3 regions of human TCRbeta chains were subjected to immunosequencing. As for the authors' bioinformatics: Repertoire TCRs were matched against a reference library of SARS-CoV-2-specific TCRs generated with the MIRA antigen-specificity platform. Breadth meant the fraction of unique TCRs that were SARS-CoV-2-associated, whereas depth meant the fraction of total T cells that were SARS-CoV-2-associated. Using the MIRA data, every spike-specific TCR was mapped to the spike region that the TCR reacted to and assigned to either a CD4 or a CD8 class. Log10-transformed breadth and depth values were compared by one-way ANOVA with Sidak's multiple comparisons tests. This immuneACCESS table, as held by TCRdb, lists in-frame sequences with V and J called but not all clones. Of the missing ones, under half trace to an unresolved V gene in checked studies; the others have no known cause. The DNA was the basis for D and trimming; V, J and clone size are from that table. The sample contains about 180,000 clones, around 90% of them found a single time. The ten biggest clones cover more than 9% of the sample.

The germline V gene (reference sequence) yields LGHDT for CDR1 and YNNKEL for CDR2. Compared with germline, V lacks 3 bases and J lacks 13 bases; bases without a gene match: 7. The CDR3 spans 12 residues, from the cysteine through the phenylalanine. Just CDR3 DNA is preserved here, 36 bases in frame from base 1. Recombination joined TRBV3-1 (or the pseudogene TRBV3-2) with TRBJ1-1, with 8 bases aligning to TRBD1. The receptor comes from an adult who received the AZD1222 COVID-19 vaccine. The sequenced sample was peripheral blood, obtained 28 days after the second AZD1222 dose. CDR3 reads: CASSHDQGAGFF. The nucleotide sequence reads TGTGCCAGCAGCCATGACCAGGGGGCGGGTTTCTTT.